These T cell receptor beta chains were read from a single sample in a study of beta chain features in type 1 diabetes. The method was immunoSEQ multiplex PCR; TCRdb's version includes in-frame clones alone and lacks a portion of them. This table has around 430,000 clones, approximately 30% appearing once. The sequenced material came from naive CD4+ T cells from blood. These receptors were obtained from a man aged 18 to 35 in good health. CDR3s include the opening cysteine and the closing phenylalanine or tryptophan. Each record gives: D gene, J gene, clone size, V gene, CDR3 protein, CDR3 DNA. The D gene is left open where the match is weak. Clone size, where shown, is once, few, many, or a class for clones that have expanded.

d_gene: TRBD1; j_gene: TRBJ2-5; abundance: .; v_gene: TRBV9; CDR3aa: CASSPRGQGTETQYF; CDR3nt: TGTGCCAGCAGCCCACGGGGACAGGGGACGGAGACCCAGTACTTC
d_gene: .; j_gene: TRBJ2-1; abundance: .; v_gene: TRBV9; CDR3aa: CASSAWASAPFF; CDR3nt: TGTGCCAGCAGCGCGTGGGCTAGCGCTCCCTTCTTC
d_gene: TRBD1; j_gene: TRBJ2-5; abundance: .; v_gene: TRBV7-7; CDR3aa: CASSLPGTGVETQYF; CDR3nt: TGTGCCAGCAGCTTACCCGGGACAGGGGTAGAGACCCAGTACTTC
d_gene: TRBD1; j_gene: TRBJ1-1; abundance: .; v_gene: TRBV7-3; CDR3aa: CASSLDRGSRAFF; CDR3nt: TGTGCCAGCAGCCTGGACAGGGGGTCGAGAGCTTTCTTT
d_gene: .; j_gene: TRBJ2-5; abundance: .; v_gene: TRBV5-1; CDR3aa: CASSLDVGPQETQYF; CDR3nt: TGCGCCAGCAGCTTGGACGTCGGCCCCCAAGAGACCCAGTACTTC
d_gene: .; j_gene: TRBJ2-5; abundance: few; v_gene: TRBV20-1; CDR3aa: CSAHSAETQYF; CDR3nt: TGCAGTGCACACAGCGCGGAGACCCAGTACTTC
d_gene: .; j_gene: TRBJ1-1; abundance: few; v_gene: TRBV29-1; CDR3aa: CSVEHAFF; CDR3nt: TGCAGCGTTGAACATGCTTTCTTT
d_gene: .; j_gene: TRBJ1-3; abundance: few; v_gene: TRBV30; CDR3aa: CAWSTGTGNTIYF; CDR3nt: TGTGCCTGGAGTACTGGGACTGGAAACACCATATATTTT
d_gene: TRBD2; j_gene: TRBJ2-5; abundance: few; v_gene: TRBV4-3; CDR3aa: CASSQERSGSSYETQYF; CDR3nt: TGCGCCAGCAGCCAAGAACGCAGCGGGAGCTCATATGAGACCCAGTACTTC
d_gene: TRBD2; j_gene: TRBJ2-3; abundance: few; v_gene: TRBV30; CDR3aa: CAWTRRGGADTQYF; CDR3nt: TGTGCCTGGACGCGGCGGGGAGGGGCAGATACGCAGTATTTT
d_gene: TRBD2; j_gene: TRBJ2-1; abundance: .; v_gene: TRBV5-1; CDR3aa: CASSLALSTSGRSYNEQFF; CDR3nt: TGCGCCAGCAGCTTGGCCCTCTCTACTAGCGGACGCTCCTACAATGAGCAGTTCTTC
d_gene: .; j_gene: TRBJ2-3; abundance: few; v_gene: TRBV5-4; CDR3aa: CASSGGHVNTDTQYF; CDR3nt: TGTGCCAGCAGCGGAGGTCATGTTAACACAGATACGCAGTATTTT
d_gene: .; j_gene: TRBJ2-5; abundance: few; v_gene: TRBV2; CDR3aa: CASSVQGWQETQYF; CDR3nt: TGTGCCAGCAGTGTCCAGGGGTGGCAAGAGACCCAGTACTTC
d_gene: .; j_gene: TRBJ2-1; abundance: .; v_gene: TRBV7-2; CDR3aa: CASSLERWNEQFF; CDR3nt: TGTGCCAGCAGCTTAGAAAGGTGGAATGAGCAGTTCTTC
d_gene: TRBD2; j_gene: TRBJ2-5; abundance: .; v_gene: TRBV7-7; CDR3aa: CASSYGLAGGVETQYF; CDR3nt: TGTGCCAGCAGCTACGGACTAGCGGGAGGCGTAGAGACCCAGTACTTC
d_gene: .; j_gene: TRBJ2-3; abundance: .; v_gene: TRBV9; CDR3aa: CASSAGNTDTQYF; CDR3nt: TGTGCCAGCAGCGCAGGGAACACAGATACGCAGTATTTT
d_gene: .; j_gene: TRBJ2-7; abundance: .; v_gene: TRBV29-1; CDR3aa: CSVLLTQGKQYF; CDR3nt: TGCAGCGTTCTACTGACTCAGGGGAAGCAGTACTTC
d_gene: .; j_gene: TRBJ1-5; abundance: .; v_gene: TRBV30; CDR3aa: CAWSSTNQPQHF; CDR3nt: TGTGCCTGGAGTTCAACAAATCAGCCCCAGCATTTT
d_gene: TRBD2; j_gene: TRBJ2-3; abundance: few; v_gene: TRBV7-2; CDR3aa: CASSRLAGGSDTQYF; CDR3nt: TGTGCCAGCAGCCGGTTAGCGGGAGGGTCAGATACGCAGTATTTT
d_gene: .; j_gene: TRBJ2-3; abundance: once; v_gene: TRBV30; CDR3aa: CAWKSPGPTSFTDTQYF; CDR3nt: TGTGCCTGGAAATCACCCGGGCCTACCTCGTTCACAGATACGCAGTATTTT
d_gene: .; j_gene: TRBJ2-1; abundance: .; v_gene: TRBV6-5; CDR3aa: CASSSGAPSSYNEQFF; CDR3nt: TGTGCCAGCAGTTCCGGGGCCCCGAGCTCCTACAATGAGCAGTTCTTC
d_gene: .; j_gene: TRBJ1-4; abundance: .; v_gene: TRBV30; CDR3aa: CACTEGLPTNEKLFF; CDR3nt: TGTGCCTGCACGGAGGGACTCCCAACTAATGAAAAACTGTTTTTT
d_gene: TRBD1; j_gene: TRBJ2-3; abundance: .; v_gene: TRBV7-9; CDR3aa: CASSLTGADTQYF; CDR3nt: TGTGCCAGCAGTTTGACAGGGGCAGATACGCAGTATTTT